The 24 T cell receptor beta chains listed next were all sequenced from one sample in a study of cytomegalovirus exposure and HLA in healthy donors. Assay used: immunoSEQ multiplex PCR; TCRdb lists only in-frame clones, some missing. The table shows about 40,000 clones, with over 85% occurring only once. Sequenced material: PBMCs. These receptors originate from a woman younger than 35 in good health and CMV-seronegative.

The chain is built from TRBV29-1 and TRBJ2-3, with D uncertain. V was clipped by 4 bases and J by 3 bases, with 14 bases between them. The CDR3 is 14 amino acids. Germline CDR1 reads SQVTM; CDR2 reads ANQGSEA. CDR3 sequence reads: CSVVGGFSTDTQYF. CDR3 bases: TGCAGCGTTGTTGGCGGCTTTAGTACAGATACGCAGTATTTT.

The gene calls are TRBV30 and TRBJ1-3; the D gene is possibly TRBD1 (5 bases). This CDR3 comprises 14 residues. Germline-derived CDR1 and CDR2 are GTSNPN and SVGIG (reference sequence). V lost 6 bases to trimming and J lost 0 bases, with 12 bases between them. For the CDR3, the DNA is TGTGCCTGTGCAGGGTCGGGCTCTGGAAACACCATATATTTT. Amino acid sequence: CACAGSGSGNTIYF.

V usage is TRBV2 and J usage is TRBJ2-5; D is undetermined. The CDR3 totals 13 residues. V lost 6 bases to trimming and J lost 5 bases, with 13 bases between them. The germline V gene has CDR1 SNHLY and CDR2 FYNNEI. The CDR3 protein is CASSAGLEETQYF. CDR3 nucleotides: TGTGCCAGCAGCGCCGGTCTGGAGGAGACCCAGTACTTC.

This clone was recorded once. The rearrangement links TRBV25-1 to TRBJ2-7; TRBD1 aligns across 7 bases. Trimming at V came to 2 bases and at J to 3 bases, leaving 1 base not matched to a gene. Germline V gene sequence: CDR1 MGHDK, CDR2 SYGVNS. There are 13 residues in the CDR3. CDR3 protein: CASSETGVYEQYF. CDR3 in DNA: TGTGCCAGCAGTGAAACAGGGGTCTACGAGCAGTACTTC.

The CDR3 DNA follows: TGTGCCAGCACGGAAGGCGAGGGCTATGGCTACACCTTC. The encoded protein is CASTEGEGYGYTF. The rearrangement joins TRBV6-6 to TRBJ1-2, with D hard to call. CDR1 is MNHNY, CDR2 SVGAGI, per germline (reference sequence). The CDR3 consists of 13 residues. The V gene lost 7 bases and the J gene lost 4 bases, with 13 bases spanning the gap.

The V and J genes are TRBV27 and TRBJ2-7; 7 positions match TRBD2. V lost 5 bases and J lost 2; bases outside the gene matches: 12. The CDR3 has 16 amino acids. Germline values: CDR1 MNHEY, CDR2 SMNVEV (reference sequence). CDR3 bases: TGTGCCAGCAGTCTTACAGCCCGCGGGAGCACCTACGAGCAGTACTTC. This gives the protein CASSLTARGSTYEQYF.

The chain joins TRBV5-1 to TRBJ2-7, with a weak D call TRBD1 (5 bases). Germline CDR1 and CDR2: SGHRS and YFSETQ. The V end was cut by 1 base, the J end by 5 bases, with 13 bases between. The length of the CDR3 is 14 residues. CDR3 amino acids: CASSLIGAGDEQYF. For the CDR3, the DNA is TGCGCCAGCAGCTTGATAGGGGCTGGGGACGAGCAGTACTTC.

This clone has just a few counts. The rearrangement links TRBV6-5 to TRBJ2-7, with TRBD2 as a possible D gene (5 bases). Germline V gives CDR1 MNHEY, CDR2 SVGAGI. CDR3 length: 16 amino acids. The V gene lost 0 bases and the J gene lost 2 bases, with 14 bases spanning the gap. DNA for the CDR3: TGTGCCAGCAGTTACTCGAGTAGAGGGTACCCCTACGAGCAGTACTTC. This codes for CASSYSSRGYPYEQYF.

This chain links TRBV10-3 with TRBJ2-7, with a possible D match to TRBD1 (6 bases). V shed 10 bases and J shed 5 bases, with 12 bases lying between them. CDR1 and CDR2 (germline): ENHRY, SYGVKD. The CDR3 runs to 11 residues. The CDR3 DNA sequence: TGTGCCACGACCAAGGGGGACGAGCAGTACTTC. Translation: CATTKGDEQYF.

The chain recombines TRBV10-2 with TRBJ2-1, with D maybe TRBD2 (7 bases). V was cut by 8 bases and J by 6 bases, with 17 bases left in between. Germline V gene data show CDR1 as WSHSY and CDR2 as SAAADI. The CDR3 is 14 residues long. CDR3 protein: CASEVEGGGNEQFF. The DNA of the CDR3 is TGCGCCAGCGAGGTTGAGGGGGGGGGCAATGAGCAGTTCTTC.

V is TRBV5-6 and J is TRBJ1-4; D uncertain. The CDR3 has 14 residues. The germline V and J ends were trimmed by 4 bases and 4 bases, with 11 bases remaining between them. Looked up from germline, CDR1 is SGHDT and CDR2 is YYEEEE. The CDR3 spells CASSPRRGNEKLFF. For the CDR3, the DNA is TGTGCCAGCAGCCCGCGCCGGGGTAATGAAAAACTGTTTTTT.

The chain has TRBV5-1 and TRBJ1-1; 7 nucleotides align to TRBD1. The V gene's germline CDR1 is SGHRS and CDR2 YFSETQ. The junction had 6 bases not matched to a gene; V was cut back by 7 bases and J by 3 bases. There are 13 residues in the CDR3. The CDR3 loop is CASLDQGDTEAFF. The CDR3 bases are TGCGCCAGCCTGGATCAGGGGGACACTGAAGCTTTCTTT.

The chain recombines TRBV7-6 with TRBJ1-1; 7 bases fit TRBD1. The CDR3 totals 15 residues. CDR1 is SGHVS and CDR2 is FNYEAQ in the germline V gene. The V gene end was trimmed by 1 base and the J gene end by 0 bases; junction bases not matched to a gene: 2. CDR3 amino acids: CASSLGGQMNTEAFF. The CDR3 DNA is TGTGCCAGCAGCTTAGGGGGACAGATGAACACTGAAGCTTTCTTT.

The chain is built from TRBV6-1 and TRBJ1-1; possible D gene TRBD1, 6 bases. The CDR3 is 12 residues long. Trimming removed 8 bases at V and 0 bases at J, with 7 bases between. Germline values: CDR1 MNHNS, CDR2 SASEGT. The CDR3 region is CASGQLNTEAFF. The CDR3 region has the DNA TGTGCCAGCGGACAGCTGAACACTGAAGCTTTCTTT.

This rearrangement joins TRBV11-2 to TRBJ1-3; D perhaps matches TRBD1 (5 bases). Germline V gives CDR1 SGHAT, CDR2 FQNNGV. Trimming left V 0 bases short and J 0 bases short, with 12 bases between. The CDR3 runs to 17 residues. For the CDR3, the DNA is TGTGCCAGCAGCTTAGATTCCGGGGGTTACTCTGGAAACACCATATATTTT. Translation gives CASSLDSGGYSGNTIYF.

V and J are TRBV9 and TRBJ2-5; D is unresolved. The CDR3 sequence is 17 residues long. Germline CDR1 reads SGDLS; CDR2 reads YYNGEE. Trimming shortened V by 0 bases and J by 5 bases, and 20 bases separated the two germline ends. Here the CDR3 DNA reads TGTGCCAGCAGCGTAGAAAGTCGCCGGGTGACCGGGGAGACCCAGTACTTC. Protein product: CASSVESRRVTGETQYF.

The count of this clone is one. The genes are TRBV27 and TRBJ1-4, with D possibly matching TRBD1 (5 bases). CDR1 is MNHEY and CDR2 is SMNVEV in the germline V gene (reference sequence). The CDR3 is 15 amino acids. V was pared by 3 bases and J by 4 bases, with 12 bases between. CDR3 in amino acids: CASSFRTTYNEKLFF. CDR3 in DNA: TGTGCCAGCAGTTTTCGGACAACCTATAATGAAAAACTGTTTTTT.

J is TRBJ2-1 and V is TRBV5-4, with 10 positions matching TRBD2. V lost 4 bases, J lost 1 base, and 5 bases stayed unmatched. The CDR3 totals 16 residues. The V gene's germline CDR1 is SGHNT and CDR2 YYREEE (reference sequence). In nucleotides, the CDR3 is TGTGCCAGCAGCAGGGGACTAGCGAGTTCCTACAATGAGCAGTTCTTC. It translates to CASSRGLASSYNEQFF.

This clone has just one count. In DNA form, the CDR3 reads TGCGCCAGCAGCCCCGTGGGGGCCTATGGCTACACCTTC. It encodes CASSPVGAYGYTF. The chain couples TRBV5-1 to TRBJ1-2, with D possibly TRBD1 on 6 matching bases. The CDR3 has 13 amino acids. The V end lost 4 bases, the J end lost 4 bases, and 11 bases lay between the germline ends. Germline V gene data show CDR1 as SGHRS and CDR2 as YFSETQ.

V is TRBV9 and J is TRBJ1-1; 10 nucleotides align to TRBD1. Germline CDR1 is SGDLS and CDR2 is YYNGEE. The CDR3 consists of 16 residues. V dropped 4 bases and J dropped 1; count of bases not matched to a gene: 7. The CDR3 sequence: CASSPQGTGANTEAFF. DNA for the CDR3: TGTGCCAGCAGCCCCCAGGGGACAGGGGCGAACACTGAAGCTTTCTTT.

This chain uses TRBV4-1 with TRBJ1-5; D perhaps matches TRBD1 (6 bases). Germline CDR1 is MGHRA and CDR2 is YSYEKL. The V gene lost 0 bases and the J gene lost 6 bases, with 15 bases spanning the gap. This CDR3 is 16 amino acids long. The CDR3 sequence: CASSQENEGGAQPQHF. The CDR3 coding sequence is TGCGCCAGCAGCCAAGAGAACGAGGGGGGGGCTCAGCCCCAGCATTTT.

This chain connects TRBV5-1 to TRBJ2-3, with 11 bases fitting TRBD1. This CDR3 is 16 amino acids long. Germline CDR1 and CDR2: SGHRS and YFSETQ. Trimming took 4 bases from V and 5 from J; bases not matched to a gene: 9. CDR3 nucleotide sequence: TGCGCCAGCAGCCCGGGGACAGGGGGGTTTAGAGATACGCAGTATTTT. Protein: CASSPGTGGFRDTQYF. Full variable domain (remainder filled in from reference TRBV5-1 and TRBJ2-3): KAGVTQTPRYLIKTRGQQVTLSCSPISGHRSVSWYQQTPGQGLQFLFEYFSETQRNKGNFPGRFSGRQFSNSRSEMNVSTLELGDSALYLCASSPGTGGFRDTQYFGPGTRLTVL.

This clone was detected only a few times. CDR3 DNA sequence: TGCGCCAGCAAAAGGGGGAGCTCCTACAATGAGCAGTTCTTC. Translating gives CASKRGSSYNEQFF. The chain recombines TRBV5-1 with TRBJ2-1, with D perhaps TRBD1 (6 bases). Germline lookup yields CDR1 SGHRS and CDR2 YFSETQ. Trimming left V 6 bases short and J 0 bases short, with 10 bases between. This CDR3 has 14 residues.

This chain uses TRBV7-2 with TRBJ1-5, with a weak D call TRBD1 (5 bases). Germline CDR1 and CDR2: SGHTA and FQGNSA. Deletions cut 1 base from V and 5 bases from J, with 9 bases between. This CDR3 is built from 14 residues. DNA of the CDR3: TGTGCCAGCAGCTTAGAGGCAGGGTATCAGCCCCAGCATTTT. This gives the protein CASSLEAGYQPQHF.